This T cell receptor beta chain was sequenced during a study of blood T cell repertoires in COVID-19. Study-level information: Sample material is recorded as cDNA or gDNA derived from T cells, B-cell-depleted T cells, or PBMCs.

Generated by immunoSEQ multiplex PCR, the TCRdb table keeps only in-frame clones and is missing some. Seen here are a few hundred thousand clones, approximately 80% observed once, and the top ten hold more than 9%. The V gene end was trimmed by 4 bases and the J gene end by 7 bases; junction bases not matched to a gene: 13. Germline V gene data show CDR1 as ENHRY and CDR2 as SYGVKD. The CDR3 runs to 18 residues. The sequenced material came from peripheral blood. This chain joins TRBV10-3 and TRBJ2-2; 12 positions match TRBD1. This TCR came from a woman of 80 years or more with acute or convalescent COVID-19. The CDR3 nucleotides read TGTGCCATCAGTGTCCAACCCCCGGGACAGGGGGCGCACGGGGAGCTGTTTTTT. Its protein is CAISVQPPGQGAHGELFF.